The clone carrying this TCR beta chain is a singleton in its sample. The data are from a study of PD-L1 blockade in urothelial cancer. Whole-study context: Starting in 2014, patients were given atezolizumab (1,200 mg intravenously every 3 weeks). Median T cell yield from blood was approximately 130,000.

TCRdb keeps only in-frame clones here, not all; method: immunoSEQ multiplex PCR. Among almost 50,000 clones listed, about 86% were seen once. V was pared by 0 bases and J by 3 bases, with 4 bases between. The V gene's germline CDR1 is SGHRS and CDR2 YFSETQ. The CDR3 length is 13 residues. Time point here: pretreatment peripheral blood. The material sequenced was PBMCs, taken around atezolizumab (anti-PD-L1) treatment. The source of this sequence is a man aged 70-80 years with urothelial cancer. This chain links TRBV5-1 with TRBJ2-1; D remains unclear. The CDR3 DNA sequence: TGCGCCAGCAGCTTGGAACACTACAATGAGCAGTTCTTC. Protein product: CASSLEHYNEQFF.